These 19 T cell receptor beta chains were all obtained from the same sample, sequenced in a study of T cell responses to AZD1222 COVID-19 vaccine. The repertoire was sequenced with immunoSEQ multiplex PCR; TCRdb's copy has only in-frame clones and lacks some. The data contain roughly 180,000 clones, approximately 94% of them seen just once; the ten biggest clones take up 9.2%. Here the sequenced sample was peripheral blood, taken on day 0 of AZD1222 vaccination. The receptors were gathered from an adult in good health.

The chain links TRBV28 to TRBJ2-1, with D unresolved. Germline CDR1 reads MDHEN; CDR2 reads SYDVKM. The CDR3 runs to 17 residues. Deletions cut 5 bases from V and 5 bases from J, with 22 bases between. This chain's CDR3 is CASSRPHRIRVDNEQFF. The CDR3 DNA is TGTGCCAGCAGTAGACCCCACCGGATTCGGGTAGACAATGAGCAGTTCTTC. Together with reference TRBV28 and TRBJ2-1, the CDR3 gives the full variable domain: DVKVTQSSRYLVKRTGEKVFLECVQDMDHENMFWYRQDPGLGLRLIYFSYDVKMKEKGDIPEGYSVSREKKERFSLILESASTNQTSMYLCASSRPHRIRVDNEQFFGPGTRLTVL.

The chain uses TRBV5-4 and TRBJ1-3, with a possible D match to TRBD1 (5 bases). The CDR3 totals 14 residues. CDR1 is SGHNT and CDR2 is YYREEE in the germline V gene (reference sequence). Deletions cut 0 bases from V and 4 bases from J, with 8 bases between. CDR3 coding DNA: TGTGCCAGCAGCTTGGGGACACTCGGAAACACCATATATTTT. It specifies CASSLGTLGNTIYF.

The V call is TRBV7-6, the J call TRBJ1-2; TRBD1 matches 10 bases. Per germline, CDR1 SGHVS and CDR2 FNYEAQ. CDR3 length: 16 amino acids. With V trimmed by 0 bases and J by 4 bases, 5 bases remained unmatched. CDR3 sequence reads: CASSLARTGGGYGYTF. DNA for the CDR3: TGTGCCAGCAGCTTAGCGAGGACAGGGGGAGGCTATGGCTACACCTTC.

This chain joins TRBV28 and TRBJ1-2; TRBD1 matches at 9 bases. The junction had 10 bases not matched to a gene; V was cut back by 6 bases and J by 8 bases. This CDR3 is 14 amino acids long. CDR1 and CDR2 from the germline V gene are MDHEN and SYDVKM. CDR3 sequence reads: CASRTPGTGWGYTF. The CDR3 DNA sequence: TGTGCCAGCAGAACACCCGGGACAGGGTGGGGCTACACCTTC.

This clone was detected once. V gene TRBV3-1 (or the pseudogene TRBV3-2) combines with J gene TRBJ2-5; TRBD1 matches 8 bases. Trimming at V came to 4 bases and at J to 1 base, leaving 8 bases not matched to a gene. CDR3 length equals 16 residues. Germline CDR1 is LGHDT and CDR2 is YNNKEL (reference sequence). The CDR3 loop is CASSPQSTGGQETQYF. In DNA, the CDR3 is TGTGCCAGCAGCCCCCAAAGCACAGGGGGCCAAGAGACCCAGTACTTC.

The rearrangement links TRBV25-1 to TRBJ1-1, with a weak D call TRBD1 (5 bases). Per germline, CDR1 MGHDK and CDR2 SYGVNS. CDR3 length: 15 amino acids. V shed 4 bases and J shed 4 bases, with 16 bases lying between them. The CDR3 DNA reads TGTGCCAGCAGTGTCGGCTCGGGTAGGGGCACTGAAGCTTTCTTT. It is translated as CASSVGSGRGTEAFF.

The genes are TRBV12-5 and TRBJ2-2; the D call may be TRBD1 or TRBD2 (6 bases each). CDR3 length: 17 residues. The germline V and J ends were trimmed by 6 bases and 2 bases, with 19 bases remaining between them. Looked up from germline, CDR1 is LGHNT and CDR2 is FRNRAP. The CDR3 sequence is CASGQTGLGGNTGELFF. For the CDR3, the DNA is TGTGCTAGTGGCCAAACAGGGTTGGGAGGAAACACCGGGGAGCTGTTTTTT.

This chain links TRBV4-2 with TRBJ2-1, with 8 bases identical to TRBD2. CDR1 is LGHNA, CDR2 YNFKEQ, per germline. Trimming took 0 bases from V and 6 from J; bases not matched to a gene: 16. The CDR3 length is 19 residues. CDR3 nucleotide sequence: TGTGCCAGCAGCCAAGATATACTAGCGGATCGCCCAGCCCGCAATGAGCAGTTCTTC. Encoded protein: CASSQDILADRPARNEQFF.

This chain connects TRBV6-1 to TRBJ1-2; no firm D call. The germline CDR1 and CDR2 sequences are MNHNS and SASEGT. The V gene lost 0 bases and the J gene lost 4 bases, with 9 bases spanning the gap. The CDR3 runs 14 residues. CDR3 DNA sequence: TGTGCCAGCAGTGAAGCGGGTGGCCCCTATGGCTACACCTTC. It is translated as CASSEAGGPYGYTF.

The chain couples TRBV6-4 to TRBJ1-2; D unclear. CDR1 is MRHNA and CDR2 is SNTAGT in the germline V gene. V shed 2 bases and J shed 6 bases, with 4 bases lying between them. The CDR3 sequence is 11 residues long. CDR3 amino acids: CASSDGDGYTF. CDR3 sequence (DNA): TGTGCCAGCAGTGACGGTGATGGCTACACCTTC.

V and J are TRBV11-3 and TRBJ2-5; D not resolved. CDR1 SGHNT and CDR2 YENEEA come from the germline V gene. The V gene lost 0 bases and the J gene lost 2 bases, with 7 bases spanning the gap. The CDR3 has 14 residues. CDR3 amino acids: CASSLDGPQETQYF. CDR3 DNA sequence: TGTGCCAGCAGCTTAGATGGCCCGCAAGAGACCCAGTACTTC.

This chain connects TRBV7-3 to TRBJ2-1; no definite D call. The V end was cut by 5 bases, the J end by 1 base, with 6 bases between. The CDR3 contains 13 residues. Germline assignment: CDR1 SGHTA and CDR2 FQGTGA. The CDR3 here is CASSLGSYNEQFF. The CDR3, as DNA: TGTGCCAGCAGCCTAGGATCCTACAATGAGCAGTTCTTC.

The rearrangement links TRBV9 to TRBJ1-4, with D unresolved. This CDR3 is 15 amino acids long. Germline V gene lookup returns CDR1 SGDLS and CDR2 YYNGEE. Trimming removed 3 bases at V and 7 bases at J, with 16 bases between. CDR3: CASSANTANGEKLFF. For the CDR3, the DNA is TGTGCCAGCAGCGCCAACACGGCAAATGGTGAAAAACTGTTTTTT.

This clone qualifies as large. The gene calls are TRBV19 and TRBJ2-1; tentative D call: TRBD2 (5 bases). Trimming took 6 bases from V and 1 from J, leaving 10 bases between them. CDR3 size: 14 residues. Germline assignment: CDR1 LNHDA and CDR2 SQIVND (reference sequence). CDR3: CASSPAVSYNEQFF. The CDR3 nucleotides read TGTGCCAGTAGCCCAGCGGTATCCTACAATGAGCAGTTCTTC.

The CDR3 loop is CASSPIGPGEQYF. The CDR3 DNA reads TGTGCCAGCAGCCCTATTGGCCCTGGCGAGCAGTACTTC. The chain recombines TRBV5-4 with TRBJ2-7; D call uncertain. The CDR3 is 13 residues long. V gave up 4 bases and J gave up 6 bases, with 14 bases separating them. Germline CDR1 is SGHNT and CDR2 is YYREEE (reference sequence).

The CDR3 region is CASSRDRLSNNEQFF. The DNA for the CDR3 is TGTGCCAGCAGCCGGGACAGATTAAGTAACAATGAGCAGTTCTTC. The chain carries TRBV2 and TRBJ2-1; 7 bases match TRBD1. Germline V lookup: CDR1 SNHLY, CDR2 FYNNEI. V was clipped by 6 bases and J by 5 bases; unmatched bases: 10. CDR3 length: 15 residues.

The CDR3 nucleotides are TGCAGTGCTAGTAAGCCTAACGGGTTAGCGGCCTCATACAATGAGCAGTTCTTC. This encodes CSASKPNGLAASYNEQFF. The chain couples TRBV20-1 to TRBJ2-1; D may be TRBD2 (6 bases). From germline, CDR1 is DFQATT and CDR2 SNEGSKA (reference sequence). Deletions cut 3 bases from V and 4 bases from J, with 25 bases between. CDR3 length equals 18 residues.

This clone came up once. The CDR3 is CASSQDSAGLAATGELFF. The CDR3 nucleotides read TGCGCCAGCAGCCAAGATTCGGCGGGACTAGCGGCGACCGGGGAGCTGTTTTTT. This chain uses TRBV4-3 with TRBJ2-2, with 11 positions matching TRBD2. The V gene's germline CDR1 is LGHNA and CDR2 YSLEER. The CDR3 consists of 18 residues. The V segment lost 0 bases and the J segment 5 bases; nucleotides outside the gene matches: 8.

The chain's CDR3 is CASSNNNRGDEQFF. The CDR3 DNA reads TGTGCCAGCAGCAATAACAACAGGGGCGATGAGCAGTTCTTC. V is TRBV27 and J is TRBJ2-1, with 7 bases fitting TRBD1. Germline trimming cut 6 bases from V and 8 bases from J; bases unmatched to any gene: 10. Germline CDR1 MNHEY, CDR2 SMNVEV (reference sequence). The CDR3 runs to 14 residues.